This TCR beta chain was captured by sequencing in a study of T cells in Graves' hyperthyroidism and ophthalmopathy. This clonotype was counted many times. Trimming cost V 2 bases and J 8 bases, with 20 bases left between them. Germline CDR1 is SGDLS and CDR2 is YYNGEE. The CDR3 is 17 amino acids. Amplification targeted TCR beta CDR3 regions from RNA transcripts. With the HTBI primer set, the TCR CDR3 went through a first round of RT-PCR. One entry per CDR3 protein, called by TCRdb with MiXCR from the multiplex PCR reads. The sample contains fewer than 500,000 distinct CDR3 sequences, more than 14% of which appear only once.

Sequences were obtained from blood. The gene calls are TRBV9 and TRBJ1-6, with D hard to call. This TCR derives from a woman aged 30 to 39 with Graves' ophthalmopathy. CDR3 region: CASSVSGSPFPDSPLHF. Written as DNA, the CDR3 is TGTGCCAGCAGCGTTTCAGGATCGCCTTTCCCCGATTCACCCCTCCACTTT.